Detailed here is one T cell receptor beta chain. These data come from a study of blood T cell repertoires in COVID-19. TCRdb's table, derived via immunoSEQ multiplex PCR, lists solely in-frame clones and lacks some. The sample shows fewer than 110,000 clones, about 90% of them seen only once. The V gene end was trimmed by 6 bases and the J gene end by 0 bases; junction bases not matched to a gene: 11. CDR1 is SGHTA, CDR2 FQGNSA, per germline. CDR3 size: 18 residues. V is TRBV7-2 and J is TRBJ2-3, with TRBD2 matching 11 bases. Material: peripheral blood. The TCR originated in a man aged 40-50 years with active or convalescent COVID-19. The CDR3 here is CASRHIAGGRASTDTQYF. The DNA for the CDR3 is TGTGCCAGCAGACATATAGCGGGAGGGCGGGCTAGCACAGATACGCAGTATTTT.